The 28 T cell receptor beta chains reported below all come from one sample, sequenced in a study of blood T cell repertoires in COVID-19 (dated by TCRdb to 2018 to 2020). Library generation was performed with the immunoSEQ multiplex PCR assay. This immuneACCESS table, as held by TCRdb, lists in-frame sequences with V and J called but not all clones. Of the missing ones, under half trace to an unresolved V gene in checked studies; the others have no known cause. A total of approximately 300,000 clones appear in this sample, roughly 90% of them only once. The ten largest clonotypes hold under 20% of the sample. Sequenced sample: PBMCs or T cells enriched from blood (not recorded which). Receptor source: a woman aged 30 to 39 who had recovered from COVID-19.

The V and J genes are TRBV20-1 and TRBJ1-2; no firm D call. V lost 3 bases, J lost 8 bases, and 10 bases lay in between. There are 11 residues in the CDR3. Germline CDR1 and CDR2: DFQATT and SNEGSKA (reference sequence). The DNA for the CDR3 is TGCAGTGCTAGTATCGGGAACGGCTACACCTTC. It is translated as CSASIGNGYTF.

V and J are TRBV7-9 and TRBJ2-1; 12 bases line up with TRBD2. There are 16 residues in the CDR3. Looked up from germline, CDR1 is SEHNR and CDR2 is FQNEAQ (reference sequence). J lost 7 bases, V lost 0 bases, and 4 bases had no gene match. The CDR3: CASSLAALAGGNEQFF. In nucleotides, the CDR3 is TGTGCCAGCAGCTTAGCGGCACTAGCGGGAGGAAATGAGCAGTTCTTC.

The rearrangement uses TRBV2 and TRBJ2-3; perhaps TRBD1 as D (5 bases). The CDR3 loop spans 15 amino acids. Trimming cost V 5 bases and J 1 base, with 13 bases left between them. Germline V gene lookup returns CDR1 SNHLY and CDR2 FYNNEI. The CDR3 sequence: CASSHPGWGTDTQYF. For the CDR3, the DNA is TGTGCCAGCAGTCACCCAGGGTGGGGCACAGATACGCAGTATTTT.

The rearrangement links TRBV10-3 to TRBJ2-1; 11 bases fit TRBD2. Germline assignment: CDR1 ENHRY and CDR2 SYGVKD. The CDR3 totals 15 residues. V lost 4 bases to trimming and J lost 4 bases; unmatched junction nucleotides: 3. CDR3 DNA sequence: TGTGCCATCAGTGGGGGACTAGCGGAGTACAATGAGCAGTTCTTC. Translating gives CAISGGLAEYNEQFF.

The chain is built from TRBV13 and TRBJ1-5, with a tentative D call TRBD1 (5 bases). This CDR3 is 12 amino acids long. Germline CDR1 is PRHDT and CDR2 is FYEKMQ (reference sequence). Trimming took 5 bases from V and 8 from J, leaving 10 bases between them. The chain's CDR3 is CASSRRGKPQHF. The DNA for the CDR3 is TGTGCCAGCAGCCGGCGGGGCAAGCCCCAGCATTTT.

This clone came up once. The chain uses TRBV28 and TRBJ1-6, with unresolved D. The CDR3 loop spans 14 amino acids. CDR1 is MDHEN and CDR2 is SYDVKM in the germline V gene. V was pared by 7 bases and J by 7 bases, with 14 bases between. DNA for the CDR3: TGTGCCAGCACCCTGAGGGCAGGCAATTCACCCCTCCACTTT. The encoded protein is CASTLRAGNSPLHF. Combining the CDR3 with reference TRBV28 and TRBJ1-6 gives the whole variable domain DVKVTQSSRYLVKRTGEKVFLECVQDMDHENMFWYRQDPGLGLRLIYFSYDVKMKEKGDIPEGYSVSREKKERFSLILESASTNQTSMYLCASTLRAGNSPLHFGNGTRLTVT.

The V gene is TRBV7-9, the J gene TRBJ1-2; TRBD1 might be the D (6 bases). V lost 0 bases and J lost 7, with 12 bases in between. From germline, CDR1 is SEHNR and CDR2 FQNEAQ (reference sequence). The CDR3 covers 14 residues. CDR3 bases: TGTGCCAGCAGCTTAGCCGGGGGGCCGGGTGGCTACACCTTC. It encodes CASSLAGGPGGYTF.

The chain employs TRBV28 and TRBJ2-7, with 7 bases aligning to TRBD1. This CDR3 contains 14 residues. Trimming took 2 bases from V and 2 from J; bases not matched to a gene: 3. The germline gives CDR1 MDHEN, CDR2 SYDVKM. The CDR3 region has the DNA TGTGCCAGCAGTTTAAGTCAGGGGGCCTACGAGCAGTACTTC. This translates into CASSLSQGAYEQYF.

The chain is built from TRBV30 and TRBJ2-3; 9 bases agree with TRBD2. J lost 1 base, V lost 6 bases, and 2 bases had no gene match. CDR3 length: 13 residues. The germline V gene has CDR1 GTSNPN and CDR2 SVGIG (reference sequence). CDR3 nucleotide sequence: TGTGCCTGCTCTAGCGGGGGCACAGATACGCAGTATTTT. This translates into CACSSGGTDTQYF.

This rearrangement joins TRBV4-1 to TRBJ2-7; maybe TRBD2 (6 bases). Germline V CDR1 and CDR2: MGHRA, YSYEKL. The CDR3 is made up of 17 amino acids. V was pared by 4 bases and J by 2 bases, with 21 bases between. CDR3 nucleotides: TGCGCCAGCAGCCCAGGTCGCACACTGACTAGTGCCTACGAGCAGTACTTC. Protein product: CASSPGRTLTSAYEQYF.

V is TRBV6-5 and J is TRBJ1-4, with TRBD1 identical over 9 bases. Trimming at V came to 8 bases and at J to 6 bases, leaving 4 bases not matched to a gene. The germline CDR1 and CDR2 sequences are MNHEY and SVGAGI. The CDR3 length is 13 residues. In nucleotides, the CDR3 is TGTGCCAGCCGGACAGGGGTTGATGAAAAACTGTTTTTT. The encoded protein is CASRTGVDEKLFF.

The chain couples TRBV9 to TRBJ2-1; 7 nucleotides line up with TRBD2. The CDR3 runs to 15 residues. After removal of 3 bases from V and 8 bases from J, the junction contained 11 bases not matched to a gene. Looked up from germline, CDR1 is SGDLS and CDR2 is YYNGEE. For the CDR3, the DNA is TGTGCCAGCAGCGGAGGAGCGGGAAATTGGTATGAGCAGTTCTTC. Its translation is CASSGGAGNWYEQFF.

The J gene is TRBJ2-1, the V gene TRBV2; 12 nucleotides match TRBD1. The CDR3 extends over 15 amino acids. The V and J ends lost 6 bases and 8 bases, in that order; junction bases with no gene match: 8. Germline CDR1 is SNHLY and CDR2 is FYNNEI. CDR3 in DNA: TGTGCCAGCAGCCTCCGGGACAGGGGGCTGGATGAGCAGTTCTTC. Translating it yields CASSLRDRGLDEQFF. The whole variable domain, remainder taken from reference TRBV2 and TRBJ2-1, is EPEVTQTPSHQVTQMGQEVILRCVPISNHLYFYWYRQILGQKVEFLVSFYNNEISEKSEIFDDQFSVERPDGSNFTLKIRSTKLEDSAMYFCASSLRDRGLDEQFFGPGTRLTVL.

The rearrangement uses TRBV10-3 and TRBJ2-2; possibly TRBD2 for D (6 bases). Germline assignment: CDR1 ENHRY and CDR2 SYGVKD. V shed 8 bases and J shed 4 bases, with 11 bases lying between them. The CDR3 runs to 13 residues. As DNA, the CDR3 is TGTGCCATCGGAGGGTGGGCCACCGGGGAGCTGTTTTTT. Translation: CAIGGWATGELFF.

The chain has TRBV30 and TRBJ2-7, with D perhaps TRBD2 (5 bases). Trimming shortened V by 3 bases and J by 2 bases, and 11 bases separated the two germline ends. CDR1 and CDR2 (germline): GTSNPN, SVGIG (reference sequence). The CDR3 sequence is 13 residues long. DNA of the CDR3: TGTGCCTGGAGGGTCGACGGGACCTACGAGCAGTACTTC. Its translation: CAWRVDGTYEQYF.

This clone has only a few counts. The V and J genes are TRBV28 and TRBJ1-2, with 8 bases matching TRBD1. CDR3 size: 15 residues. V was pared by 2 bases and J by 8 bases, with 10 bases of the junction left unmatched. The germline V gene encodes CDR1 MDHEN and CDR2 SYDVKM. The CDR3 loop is CASSLAGQGFRGYTF. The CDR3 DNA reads TGTGCCAGCAGTTTAGCCGGACAGGGCTTCCGAGGCTACACCTTC.

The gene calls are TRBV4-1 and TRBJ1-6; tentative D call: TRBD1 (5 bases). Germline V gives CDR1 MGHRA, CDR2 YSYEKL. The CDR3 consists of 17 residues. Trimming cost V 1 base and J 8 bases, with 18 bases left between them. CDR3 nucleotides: TGCGCCAGCAGCCAAGGAGATGGGGGGTCGCTACATTCACCCCTCCACTTT. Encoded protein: CASSQGDGGSLHSPLHF.

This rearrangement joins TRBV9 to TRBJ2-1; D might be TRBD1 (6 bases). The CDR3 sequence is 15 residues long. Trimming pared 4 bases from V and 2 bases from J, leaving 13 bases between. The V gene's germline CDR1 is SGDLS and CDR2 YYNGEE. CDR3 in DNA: TGTGCCAGCAGCCCAGCGACAGGACCCTACAATGAGCAGTTCTTC. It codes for CASSPATGPYNEQFF.

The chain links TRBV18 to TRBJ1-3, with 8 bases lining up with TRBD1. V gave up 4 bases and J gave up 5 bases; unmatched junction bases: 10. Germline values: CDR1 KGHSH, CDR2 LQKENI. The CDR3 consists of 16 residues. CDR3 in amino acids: CASSQVTGGVRNTIYF. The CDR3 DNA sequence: TGTGCCAGCTCACAAGTTACAGGGGGAGTAAGAAACACCATATATTTT. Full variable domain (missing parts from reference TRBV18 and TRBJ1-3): NAGVMQNPRHLVRRRGQEARLRCSPMKGHSHVYWYRQLPEEGLKFMVYLQKENIIDESGMPKERFSAEFPKEGPSILRIQQVVRGDSAAYFCASSQVTGGVRNTIYFGEGSWLTVV.

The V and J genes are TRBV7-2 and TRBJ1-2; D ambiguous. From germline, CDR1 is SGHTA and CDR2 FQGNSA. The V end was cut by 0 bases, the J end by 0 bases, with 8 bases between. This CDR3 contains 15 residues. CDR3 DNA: TGTGCCAGCAGCTTAGCACGGGGTGCTAACTATGGCTACACCTTC. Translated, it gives CASSLARGANYGYTF.

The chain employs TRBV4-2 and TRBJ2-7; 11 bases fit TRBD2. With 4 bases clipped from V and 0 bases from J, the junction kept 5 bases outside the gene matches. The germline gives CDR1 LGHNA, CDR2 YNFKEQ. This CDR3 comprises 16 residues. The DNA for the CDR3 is TGTGCCAGCAGCCCGCAGACTAGCGGGATCTCCTACGAGCAGTACTTC. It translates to CASSPQTSGISYEQYF.

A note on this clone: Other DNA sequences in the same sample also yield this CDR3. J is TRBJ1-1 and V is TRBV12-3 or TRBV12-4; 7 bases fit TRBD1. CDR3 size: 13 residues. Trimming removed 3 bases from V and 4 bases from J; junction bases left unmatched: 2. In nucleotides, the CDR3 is TGTGCCAGCAGTTTGTACAGGGGCACTGAAGCTTTCTTT. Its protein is CASSLYRGTEAFF.

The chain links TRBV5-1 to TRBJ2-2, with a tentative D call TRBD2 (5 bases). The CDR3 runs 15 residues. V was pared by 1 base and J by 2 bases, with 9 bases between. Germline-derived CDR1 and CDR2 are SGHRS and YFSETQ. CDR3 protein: CASSLRTGNTGELFF. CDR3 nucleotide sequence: TGCGCCAGCAGCTTGCGGACGGGAAACACCGGGGAGCTGTTTTTT.

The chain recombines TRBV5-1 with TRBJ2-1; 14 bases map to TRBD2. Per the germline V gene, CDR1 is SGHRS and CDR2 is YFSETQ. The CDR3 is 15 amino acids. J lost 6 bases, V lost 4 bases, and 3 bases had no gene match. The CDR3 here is CASSHGLAGGNEQFF. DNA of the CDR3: TGCGCCAGCAGCCACGGACTAGCGGGAGGCAATGAGCAGTTCTTC. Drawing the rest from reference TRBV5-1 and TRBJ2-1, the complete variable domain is KAGVTQTPRYLIKTRGQQVTLSCSPISGHRSVSWYQQTPGQGLQFLFEYFSETQRNKGNFPGRFSGRQFSNSRSEMNVSTLELGDSALYLCASSHGLAGGNEQFFGPGTRLTVL.

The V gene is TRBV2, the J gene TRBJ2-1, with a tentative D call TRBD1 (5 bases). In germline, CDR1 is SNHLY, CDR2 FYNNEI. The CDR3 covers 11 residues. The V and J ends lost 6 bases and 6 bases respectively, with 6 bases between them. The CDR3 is CASSRVNEQFF. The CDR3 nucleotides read TGTGCCAGCAGCAGGGTCAATGAGCAGTTCTTC.

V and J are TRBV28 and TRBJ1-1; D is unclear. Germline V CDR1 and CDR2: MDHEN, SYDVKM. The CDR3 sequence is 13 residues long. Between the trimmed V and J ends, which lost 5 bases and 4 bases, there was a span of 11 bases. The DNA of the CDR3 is TGTGCCAGCAGTGTCGGGGTGGCCACTGAAGCTTTCTTT. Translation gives CASSVGVATEAFF. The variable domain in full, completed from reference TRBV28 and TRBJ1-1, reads DVKVTQSSRYLVKRTGEKVFLECVQDMDHENMFWYRQDPGLGLRLIYFSYDVKMKEKGDIPEGYSVSREKKERFSLILESASTNQTSMYLCASSVGVATEAFFGQGTRLTVV.

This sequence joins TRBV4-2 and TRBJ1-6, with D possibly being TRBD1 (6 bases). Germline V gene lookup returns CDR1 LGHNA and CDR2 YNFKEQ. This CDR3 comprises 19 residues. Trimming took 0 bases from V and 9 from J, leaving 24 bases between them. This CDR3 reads CASSQDPAGQPRGVSPLHF. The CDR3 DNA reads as TGTGCCAGCAGCCAAGATCCGGCCGGACAGCCCAGAGGGGTTTCACCCCTCCACTTT.

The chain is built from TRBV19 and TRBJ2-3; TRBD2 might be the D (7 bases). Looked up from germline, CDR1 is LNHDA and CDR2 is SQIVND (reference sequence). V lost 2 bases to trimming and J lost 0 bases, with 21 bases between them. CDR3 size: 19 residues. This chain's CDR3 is CASSIYALGGEASTDTQYF. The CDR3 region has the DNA TGTGCCAGTAGTATATACGCCTTAGGGGGGGAGGCTAGCACAGATACGCAGTATTTT.